This T cell receptor (beta chain) is drawn from a study of cytomegalovirus exposure and HLA in healthy donors. Study-level findings and limits: Researchers counted around 160 TCR beta chains as cytomegalovirus-associated. The dataset shows that most TCR sequences were rare, while some public TCRs occurred in many donors.

The donors formed part of the roughly 120-subject validation cohort, distinct from the approximately 640-subject first cohort. CDR1 is SGHRS and CDR2 is YFSETQ in the germline V gene. This CDR3 is 16 amino acids long. With 0 bases removed from V and 2 bases from J, the gap between germline ends came to 13 bases. With respect to this clone: The antigen is unknown.

Assay used: immunoSEQ multiplex PCR; TCRdb lists only in-frame clones, some missing. The table records roughly 48,000 clones, 94% of them present only once. The source is a woman aged 18-29 years in good health and CMV-seropositive. The V gene is TRBV5-1, the J gene TRBJ2-3; D is possibly TRBD2 (6 bases). Sequenced input: PBMCs. CDR3 nucleotide sequence: TGCGCCAGCAGCTTGGCCGGGACTTTGAACACAGATACGCAGTATTTT. Translation gives CASSLAGTLNTDTQYF.